Shown below are 26 T cell receptor beta chains from a single sample sequenced in a study of CD8+ T cells in alopecia areata (dated by TCRdb to the late 2010s). Library preparation was by the immunoSEQ multiplex PCR assay. RNA was extracted from all samples and reverse transcribed into cDNA as template for TCR sequencing. In TCRdb, the immuneACCESS table is reduced to in-frame sequences with V and J assigned. These tables do not hold every clone; where another copy was compared, an unresolved V gene accounts for under half, and the others remain unexplained. Recorded for this sample are more than 95,000 clones; 55% to 65% of them occurred a single time. Clones ranked in the top ten supply approximately 2.8% of the sample. Sequencing was carried out using CD4+ T cells sorted from blood. The receptors were sampled from a human donor in good health.

This clone was seen more than once but under ten times. This rearrangement joins TRBV30 to TRBJ2-7; possible D gene TRBD2, 5 bases. The CDR3 totals 13 residues. Per the germline V gene, CDR1 is GTSNPN and CDR2 is SVGIG (reference sequence). Between the trimmed V and J ends, which lost 5 bases and 4 bases, there was a span of 15 bases. The CDR3 DNA is TGTGCCTGGGGTCATGGGAGCAGATACGAGCAGTACTTC. Its translation is CAWGHGSRYEQYF.

This clone has a single count. The CDR3 is CASSRDRMNTEAFF. The CDR3 DNA follows: TGCGCCAGCAGCAGGGACCGAATGAACACTGAAGCTTTCTTT. The chain recombines TRBV5-1 with TRBJ1-1; a weak D match, TRBD1 (5 bases). The CDR3 loop spans 14 amino acids. The V and J ends lost 4 bases and 0 bases respectively, with 10 bases between them. Germline assignment: CDR1 SGHRS and CDR2 YFSETQ.

The rearrangement links TRBV4-1 to TRBJ2-1, with a weak D call TRBD2 (5 bases). Per the germline V gene, CDR1 is MGHRA and CDR2 is YSYEKL. There are 15 residues in the CDR3. V lost 1 base, J lost 9 bases, and 16 bases lay in between. As DNA, the CDR3 is TGCGCCAGCAGCCAAGTAGGTCTTGCGGGTTTTGAGCAGTTCTTC. Its translation is CASSQVGLAGFEQFF.

This clone has more than one count but fewer than ten. The chain is built from TRBV7-2 and TRBJ2-2; the D is unclear. There are 14 residues in the CDR3. Trimming took 6 bases from V and 4 from J, leaving 12 bases between them. Germline CDR1 and CDR2: SGHTA and FQGNSA. This CDR3 reads CASRFPAGTGELFF. Here the CDR3 DNA reads TGTGCCAGCAGGTTCCCAGCAGGCACCGGGGAGCTGTTTTTT.

The rearrangement joins TRBV4-1 to TRBJ2-5, with D possibly being TRBD2 (6 bases). The germline CDR1 and CDR2 sequences are MGHRA and YSYEKL. The CDR3 runs to 13 residues. The germline V and J ends were trimmed by 8 bases and 7 bases, with 17 bases remaining between them. The CDR3 DNA sequence: TGCGCCAGCTGGGACTTTCGGCAACGGACCCAGTACTTC. Protein sequence: CASWDFRQRTQYF.

The CDR3: CASPLNEQFF. CDR3 sequence (DNA): TGTGCCTCCCCGCTGAATGAGCAGTTCTTC. V and J are TRBV11-3 and TRBJ2-1; D is unclear. The CDR3 totals 10 residues. Looked up from germline, CDR1 is SGHNT and CDR2 is YENEEA. V was pared by 11 bases and J by 7 bases, with 9 bases between.

The genes are TRBV6-1 and TRBJ2-5, with D perhaps given as TRBD1 or TRBD2 (5 bases each). The CDR3 runs to 14 residues. Trimming removed 7 bases from V and 4 bases from J, with 16 bases in between. Germline loops: CDR1 MNHNS, CDR2 SASEGT. DNA of the CDR3: TGTGCCAGCACTTACGGGACGGTAGGAGAGACCCAGTACTTC. Protein: CASTYGTVGETQYF.

This clone was found a few times. This chain links TRBV7-9 with TRBJ1-5; a weak D match, TRBD1 (6 bases). There are 14 residues in the CDR3. V lost 3 bases to trimming and J lost 6 bases, with 12 bases between them. Germline CDR1 and CDR2: SEHNR and FQNEAQ (reference sequence). CDR3 sequence reads: CASSFEQGGQPQHF. The CDR3 DNA reads as TGTGCCAGCAGCTTCGAACAGGGAGGTCAGCCCCAGCATTTT.

CDR3 amino acids: CASSLGPDRGNSPLHF. Written as DNA, the CDR3 is TGTGCCAGCAGCTTGGGGCCGGACAGGGGAAATTCACCCCTCCACTTT. The chain is built from TRBV5-6 and TRBJ1-6; 9 bases align to TRBD1. This CDR3 spans 16 amino acids. Germline assignment: CDR1 SGHDT and CDR2 YYEEEE. J was trimmed by 7 bases and V by 0 bases; bases with no gene match: 5. The whole variable domain, remainder taken from reference TRBV5-6 and TRBJ1-6, is DAGVTQSPTHLIKTRGQQVTLRCSPKSGHDTVSWYQQALGQGPQFIFQYYEEEERQRGNFPDRFSGHQFPNYSSELNVNALLLGDSALYLCASSLGPDRGNSPLHFGNGTRLTVT.

The chain uses TRBV29-1 and TRBJ1-5, with 8 bases fitting TRBD1. Per germline, CDR1 SQVTM and CDR2 ANQGSEA. The CDR3 is 13 residues long. Trimming cost V 4 bases and J 4 bases; bases outside gene matches: 3. The CDR3 DNA follows: TGCAGCGTTGCAGGGGGCAGGAATCAGCCCCAGCATTTT. Protein: CSVAGGRNQPQHF.

This clone occurred a few times. This chain links TRBV6-1 with TRBJ2-2, with D unclear. Germline CDR1 and CDR2: MNHNS and SASEGT. Trimming cost V 1 base and J 0 bases, with 9 bases left between them. The CDR3 runs 16 residues. The CDR3, as DNA: TGTGCCAGCAGTGAAGGCAGAAAATCGAACACCGGGGAGCTGTTTTTT. As protein: CASSEGRKSNTGELFF.

The chain joins TRBV5-6 to TRBJ1-4; no firm D call. Trimming pared 2 bases from V and 7 bases from J, leaving 9 bases between. The CDR3 is 13 amino acids. Looked up from germline, CDR1 is SGHDT and CDR2 is YYEEEE. CDR3 DNA: TGTGCCAGCAGCTTACTGCAGCGTGAAAAACTGTTTTTT. Translation gives CASSLLQREKLFF.

This clone has more than one count but fewer than ten. The rearrangement joins TRBV6-5 to TRBJ2-3, with D tentatively TRBD2 (6 bases). Germline V lookup: CDR1 MNHEY, CDR2 SVGAGI. Trimming cost V 6 bases and J 2 bases, with 9 bases left between them. The CDR3 length is 13 residues. In DNA form, the CDR3 reads TGTGCCAGCAGAAGGGACTTCACAGATACGCAGTATTTT. Protein product: CASRRDFTDTQYF.

The chain carries TRBV4-2 and TRBJ2-7; unclear D gene. V was trimmed by 0 bases and J by 2 bases, leaving 17 bases between them. Germline lookup yields CDR1 LGHNA and CDR2 YNFKEQ. The CDR3 is 17 residues long. Here the CDR3 DNA reads TGTGCCAGCAGCCAAGATCGACGCGGAGCTGAAACCTACGAGCAGTACTTC. Residues: CASSQDRRGAETYEQYF.

This chain links TRBV7-6 with TRBJ1-5; D uncertain. Germline CDR1 and CDR2: SGHVS and FNYEAQ. Trimming shortened V by 1 base and J by 0 bases, and 7 bases separated the two germline ends. The CDR3 covers 15 residues. The CDR3: CASSLGSHSNQPQHF. In DNA, the CDR3 is TGTGCCAGCAGCTTAGGGTCTCATAGCAATCAGCCCCAGCATTTT.

This clone came up a few times. This rearrangement joins TRBV9 to TRBJ1-2; no clear D gene. There are 14 residues in the CDR3. Germline CDR1 and CDR2: SGDLS and YYNGEE. V was trimmed by 4 bases and J by 7 bases, leaving 17 bases between them. CDR3 nucleotides: TGTGCCAGCAGCCTTGGTGGCTTCACTGCTGGCTACACCTTC. Its protein is CASSLGGFTAGYTF.

The chain employs TRBV5-6 and TRBJ2-2, with D possibly TRBD2 on 6 matching bases. V was trimmed by 7 bases and J by 3 bases, leaving 7 bases between them. The germline CDR1 and CDR2 sequences are SGHDT and YYEEEE. This CDR3 region has 12 residues. CDR3 protein: CASGGDTGELFF. For the CDR3, the DNA is TGTGCCAGCGGAGGGGACACCGGGGAGCTGTTTTTT.

On this clone: The sample carries other DNA sequences with the same CDR3. This sequence joins TRBV29-1 and TRBJ2-5; D is perhaps TRBD2 (7 bases). The CDR3 length is 13 residues. Looked up from germline, CDR1 is SQVTM and CDR2 is ANQGSEA. Trimming stripped 2 bases from V and 1 base from J, with 8 bases between. CDR3 residues: CSVERGAQETQYF. The CDR3, as DNA: TGCAGCGTTGAACGGGGGGCCCAAGAGACCCAGTACTTC.

This clone occurred once. The chain recombines TRBV20-1 with TRBJ1-4; D is uncertain. CDR1 DFQATT and CDR2 SNEGSKA come from the germline V gene (reference sequence). V lost 6 bases, J lost 6 bases, and 5 bases lay in between. The CDR3 runs to 10 residues. The DNA for the CDR3 is TGCAGTGCGATGCATGAAAAACTGTTTTTT. Amino acid sequence: CSAMHEKLFF.

This chain uses TRBV5-1 with TRBJ2-2, with D possibly TRBD1 on 6 matching bases. V was cut by 4 bases and J by 3 bases, with 13 bases left in between. Germline V CDR1 and CDR2: SGHRS, YFSETQ. This CDR3 is built from 15 residues. The CDR3 DNA is TGCGCCAGCAGCAACAGGGATCGCGACACCGGGGAGCTGTTTTTT. Its translation is CASSNRDRDTGELFF.

This sequence joins TRBV6-5 and TRBJ2-2; D possibly uses TRBD1 or TRBD2 (5 bases each). Germline CDR1 and CDR2: MNHEY and SVGAGI. CDR3 length: 13 residues. Trimming stripped 10 bases from V and 4 bases from J, with 13 bases between. CDR3 residues: CAIQGRGTGELFF. CDR3 nucleotide sequence: TGTGCCATCCAGGGTCGGGGCACCGGGGAGCTGTTTTTT.

The gene calls are TRBV27 and TRBJ1-5; TRBD1 agrees at 9 bases. CDR3 length: 17 residues. With V trimmed by 5 bases and J by 6 bases, 14 bases remained unmatched. Germline-derived CDR1 and CDR2 are MNHEY and SMNVEV (reference sequence). As DNA, the CDR3 is TGTGCCAGCAGTCCGTTCCGGGACAGGGTCGAATTTCAGCCCCAGCATTTT. Amino acids: CASSPFRDRVEFQPQHF.

The J gene is TRBJ2-1, the V gene TRBV5-6; a possible D gene is TRBD2 (6 bases). Germline V CDR1 and CDR2: SGHDT, YYEEEE. The CDR3 contains 16 residues. V lost 1 base and J lost 1, with 12 bases in between. The CDR3 bases are TGTGCCAGCAGCTTGATCGGGGGACCATCCTACAATGAGCAGTTCTTC. Residues: CASSLIGGPSYNEQFF.

About this clone itself: The same CDR3 can be traced to other DNA sequences in this sample. The J gene is TRBJ2-5, the V gene TRBV5-6, with 8 bases fitting TRBD1. Germline CDR1 and CDR2: SGHDT and YYEEEE. This CDR3 has 13 residues. The J segment lost 5 bases and the V segment lost 1 base, leaving 1 base of the junction unmatched. The CDR3 DNA sequence: TGTGCCAGCAGCTTGACAGGGGGTGAGACCCAGTACTTC. Translated: CASSLTGGETQYF.

The rearrangement uses TRBV30 and TRBJ1-2; TRBD1 is a possible D gene (5 bases). CDR3 length: 11 amino acids. Per germline, CDR1 GTSNPN and CDR2 SVGIG (reference sequence). V lost 7 bases and J lost 4, with 10 bases in between. The CDR3 DNA reads as TGTGCCTTGGGGGAGACCTATGGCTACACCTTC. This encodes CALGETYGYTF.

This chain links TRBV7-2 with TRBJ2-5, with 7 bases fitting TRBD2. This CDR3 contains 16 residues. The V gene's germline CDR1 is SGHTA and CDR2 FQGNSA. Trimming removed 1 base from V and 2 bases from J; junction bases left unmatched: 7. The CDR3 loop reads CASSLVGLAAQETQYF. The CDR3 DNA follows: TGTGCCAGCAGCTTAGTAGGGCTAGCGGCACAAGAGACCCAGTACTTC.